The 23 T cell receptor beta chains listed next were all sequenced from one sample in a study of T cells in Graves' hyperthyroidism and ophthalmopathy. The source material, RNA transcripts, was used to amplify TCR beta CDR3 regions. The HTBI primer set was used in a first-round RT-PCR of the TCR CDR3. Using its own MiXCR run on the multiplex PCR reads, TCRdb lists one record per CDR3 protein. The sample consists of roughly 700,000 distinct CDR3 sequences, about 35% of them appearing once. The sequencing input was blood. These receptors were collected from a woman aged 40 to 55 with Graves' hyperthyroidism.

This clonotype was counted a single time. The rearrangement links TRBV19 to TRBJ2-7; D might be TRBD1 (6 bases). Trimming removed 3 bases from V and 0 bases from J, with 6 bases in between. Germline V gene data show CDR1 as LNHDA and CDR2 as SQIVND (reference sequence). CDR3 length equals 13 residues. The chain's CDR3 is CASSMDSSYEQYF. The CDR3 bases are TGTGCCAGTAGTATGGACAGCTCCTACGAGCAGTACTTC.

The gene calls are TRBV29-1 and TRBJ2-1, with D perhaps matching TRBD2 (5 bases). Trimming removed 4 bases at V and 7 bases at J, with 5 bases between. The germline gives CDR1 SQVTM, CDR2 ANQGSEA. This CDR3 has 10 residues. CDR3 amino acids: CSVGGNEQFF. The CDR3 DNA reads as TGCAGCGTTGGAGGGAATGAGCAGTTCTTC.

This clonotype was picked up a small number of times. CDR3 bases: TGTGCCAGCAGTGAACAATATATCGGCACTGAAGCTTTCTTT. Residues: CASSEQYIGTEAFF. The genes are TRBV2 and TRBJ1-1; D gene unclear. The V and J ends lost 2 bases and 4 bases respectively, with 11 bases between them. The CDR3 runs to 14 residues. The germline V gene has CDR1 SNHLY and CDR2 FYNNEI.

For this clonotype: The junction does not match germline at one end; this may be a read error. CDR3 in DNA: TGTGCCAGCAGCCCCAGGGGGTCAGGGGATGGAGCCTATGGCTACACCTTC. Translation: CASSPRGSGDGAYGYTF. The chain recombines TRBV5-1 with TRBJ1-2, with TRBD1 identical over 7 bases. The CDR3 contains 17 residues. The germline gives CDR1 SGHRS, CDR2 YFSETQ.

V gene TRBV19 combines with J gene TRBJ2-5; a weak D match, TRBD1 (6 bases). Trimming removed 2 bases at V and 3 bases at J, with 22 bases between. Germline values: CDR1 LNHDA, CDR2 SQIVND (reference sequence). CDR3 length: 18 residues. The CDR3 region has the DNA TGTGCCAGTAGTATATTCCCCCCCAGGGGCGGAAAGGAAGAGACCCAGTACTTC. Its protein product is CASSIFPPRGGKEETQYF.

This clonotype was recorded many times. J is TRBJ1-5 and V is TRBV7-8; the D gene is possibly TRBD1 (5 bases). The CDR3 length is 16 residues. Trimming removed 1 base at V and 5 bases at J, with 15 bases between. From germline, CDR1 is SGHVS and CDR2 FQNEAQ. This CDR3 is CASSLVGHGAYQPQHF. The DNA of the CDR3 is TGTGCCAGCAGCTTAGTAGGACACGGAGCGTATCAGCCCCAGCATTTT. Full variable domain (remainder filled in from reference TRBV7-8 and TRBJ1-5): GAGVSQSPRYKVAKRGQDVALRCDPISGHVSLFWYQQALGQGPEFLTYFQNEAQLDKSGLPSDRFFAERPEGSVSTLKIQRTQQEDSAVYLCASSLVGHGAYQPQHFGDGTRLSIL.

V usage is TRBV10-3 and J usage is TRBJ1-3; D unresolved. V shed 4 bases and J shed 4 bases, with 8 bases lying between them. CDR1 and CDR2 (germline): ENHRY, SYGVKD. CDR3 length: 13 amino acids. CDR3 DNA: TGTGCCATCAGTGTGATTTCCGGAAACACCATATATTTT. The encoded protein is CAISVISGNTIYF.

This clonotype was seen only a few times. The chain is built from TRBV7-2 and TRBJ2-7, with a tentative D call TRBD1 (6 bases). The CDR3 loop spans 15 amino acids. Germline V lookup: CDR1 SGHTA, CDR2 FQGNSA. V was clipped by 2 bases and J by 2 bases, with 13 bases between them. CDR3 loop: CASSLTLTGTYEQYF. The CDR3 DNA reads TGTGCCAGCAGCTTAACACTGACAGGAACCTACGAGCAGTACTTC. Based on the CDR3 plus reference TRBV7-2 and TRBJ2-7, the full variable domain is GAGVSQSPSNKVTEKGKDVELRCDPISGHTALYWYRQSLGQGLEFLIYFQGNSAPDKSGLPSDRFSAERTGGSVSTLTIQRTQQEDSAVYLCASSLTLTGTYEQYFGPGTRLTVT.

This clonotype was counted at least ten times. The chain recombines TRBV24-1 with TRBJ1-5, with a weak D call TRBD1 (5 bases). CDR3 size: 15 residues. Trimming removed 2 bases at V and 3 bases at J, with 10 bases between. Germline V gene sequence: CDR1 KGHDR, CDR2 SFDVKD. The CDR3 DNA reads as TGTGCCACCAGTGATTCCCGGGACCTCAATCAGCCCCAGCATTTT. This codes for CATSDSRDLNQPQHF.

This clonotype was recorded once. The J gene is TRBJ2-2, the V gene TRBV20-1; 7 bases line up with TRBD2. CDR1 and CDR2 (germline): DFQATT, SNEGSKA (reference sequence). The CDR3 runs 16 residues. CDR3 region: CSPPRGEGGPSGELFF. The CDR3 bases are TGCAGCCCTCCTCGGGGGGAGGGAGGGCCATCCGGGGAGCTGTTTTTT.

This clonotype was detected only a few times. The V gene is TRBV6-1, the J gene TRBJ1-5; D remains unclear. Germline lookup yields CDR1 MNHNS and CDR2 SASEGT. Trimming shortened V by 8 bases and J by 0 bases, and 14 bases separated the two germline ends. The CDR3 totals 15 residues. CDR3 sequence: CASGLNPYSNQPQHF. In DNA form, the CDR3 reads TGTGCCAGCGGCCTAAATCCATATAGCAATCAGCCCCAGCATTTT.

The table lists this clonotype with many counts. The CDR3 sequence is CASSFSTGPSYEQYF. The CDR3 region has the DNA TGTGCCAGCAGCTTCTCCACAGGGCCCTCCTACGAGCAGTACTTC. This chain uses TRBV7-2 with TRBJ2-7, with D possibly matching TRBD1 (6 bases). Germline V CDR1 and CDR2: SGHTA, FQGNSA. Trimming shortened V by 3 bases and J by 0 bases, and 12 bases separated the two germline ends. The CDR3 extends over 15 amino acids.

This clonotype was picked up many times. The V call is TRBV20-1, the J call TRBJ1-2; D remains unclear. CDR1 and CDR2 (germline): DFQATT, SNEGSKA (reference sequence). Trimming took off 3 bases at V and 5 bases at J, with 22 bases between the two ends. This CDR3 contains 16 residues. CDR3 amino acids: CSASGAGPSSAYGYTF. CDR3 DNA: TGCAGTGCTAGTGGAGCCGGGCCGAGTAGTGCGTATGGCTACACCTTC.

With respect to this clonotype: It is likely a read error, because the conserved phenylalanine at the end of the CDR3 is missing. Because the CDR3's place on the DNA is in doubt, the DNA is left out and the CDR3 is given as listed by TCRdb. This chain joins TRBV5-4 and TRBJ2-5. Germline lookup yields CDR1 SGHNT and CDR2 YYREEE (reference sequence). The CDR3 is 8 amino acids long, termini counted. The CDR3 protein is CASSLSPT.

This clonotype was seen repeatedly, ten times or more. The genes are TRBV19 and TRBJ1-2; D ambiguous. Germline V CDR1 and CDR2: LNHDA, SQIVND (reference sequence). V was shortened by 3 bases and J by 8 bases, with 10 bases between the two germline ends. The length of the CDR3 is 12 residues. This chain's CDR3 is CASSIYEDGYTF. CDR3 nucleotides: TGTGCCAGTAGTATTTATGAAGACGGCTACACCTTC. The full variable domain, its missing parts supplied by reference TRBV19 and TRBJ1-2, is DGGITQSPKYLFRKEGQNVTLSCEQNLNHDAMYWYRQDPGQGLRLIYYSQIVNDFQKGDIAEGYSVSREKKESFPLTVTSAQKNPTAFYLCASSIYEDGYTFGSGTRLTVV.

The CDR3 protein is CASSLALGRSSYEQYF. DNA of the CDR3: TGTGCCAGCAGCTTAGCGTTGGGACGGAGCTCCTACGAGCAGTACTTC. V is TRBV7-2 and J is TRBJ2-7; the D gene could be TRBD1 or TRBD2 (5 bases each). V was cut by 0 bases and J by 0 bases, with 12 bases left in between. Germline assignment: CDR1 SGHTA and CDR2 FQGNSA. The CDR3 is 16 amino acids.

This chain joins TRBV10-2 and TRBJ1-2, with 10 bases aligning to TRBD1. This CDR3 has 16 amino acids. Trimming at V came to 4 bases and at J to 1 base, leaving 6 bases not matched to a gene. CDR1 and CDR2 (germline): WSHSY, SAAADI. Written as DNA, the CDR3 is TGCGCCAGCAGTGGGGACAGGGGCGTCGGTAACTATGGCTACACCTTC. Translating it yields CASSGDRGVGNYGYTF.

The chain links TRBV6-1 to TRBJ1-4, with D possibly being TRBD1 (5 bases). This CDR3 has 14 amino acids. V gave up 3 bases and J gave up 6 bases, with 11 bases separating them. CDR1 is MNHNS, CDR2 SASEGT, per germline. The CDR3 DNA follows: TGTGCCAGCAGTGAGGGGGGGACGGATGAAAAACTGTTTTTT. Encoded protein: CASSEGGTDEKLFF.

A note on this clonotype: At one of its ends the junction is not consistent with the germline gene, which may arise from a read error. This chain connects TRBV28 to TRBJ1-2; 9 nucleotides match TRBD1. Germline values: CDR1 MDHEN, CDR2 SYDVKM. This CDR3 comprises 15 residues. The CDR3 spells CASSLPGTGTYGCTF. The CDR3 bases are TGTGCCAGCAGTTTACCCGGGACAGGGACATATGGCTGCACCTTC.

The V call is TRBV6-5, the J call TRBJ1-1; TRBD1 matches 8 bases. CDR3 length: 12 amino acids. J lost 4 bases, V lost 11 bases, and 6 bases had no gene match. CDR1 is MNHEY and CDR2 is SVGAGI in the germline V gene. CDR3 in DNA: TGTGCCGCTACCAGGGGGCTCACTGAAGCTTTCTTT. It translates to CAATRGLTEAFF.

The DNA for the CDR3 is TGTGCCAGCAGCCTGGGACAGGGGGGCTACGGTGGCTACACCTTC. Translating gives CASSLGQGGYGGYTF. The chain combines TRBV5-4 with TRBJ1-2, with 11 bases aligning to TRBD1. Germline-derived CDR1 and CDR2 are SGHNT and YYREEE (reference sequence). There are 15 residues in the CDR3. V gave up 4 bases and J gave up 7 bases; unmatched junction bases: 9.

On this clonotype: A much more abundant neighbour one base away suggests this may be a read error. The CDR3 bases are TGTGCCAGCGGGACAGACTCTGTAAACACCATATATTTT. This sequence encodes CASGTDSVNTIYF. The chain recombines TRBV10-3 with TRBJ1-3; 7 bases map to TRBD1. Germline CDR1 is ENHRY and CDR2 is SYGVKD. The CDR3 is 13 amino acids.

As to this clonotype: Since a much larger clone is just one base distant, this may be a read error. The CDR3 bases are TGTGCCGGCAGCTTGGACAGGACAGACGGGGAGCTGTTTTTT. It translates to CAGSLDRTDGELFF. The V call is TRBV11-2, the J call TRBJ2-2; TRBD1 aligns across 7 bases. Germline V gene data show CDR1 as SGHAT and CDR2 as FQNNGV. This CDR3 has 14 amino acids.